The T cell receptor (beta chain) described here comes from a study of shared clonotypes between healthy human individuals. V was cut by 4 bases and J by 1 base, with 7 bases left in between. This CDR3 region has 13 residues. Per the germline V gene, CDR1 is MDHEN and CDR2 is SYDVKM. Libraries were prepared by immunoSEQ multiplex PCR; TCRdb keeps only in-frame clonotypes and omits some of them. The sample lists about 980,000 clones, about 80% occurring once. The clonotype comes from a man younger than 30 in good health. The V call is TRBV28, the J call TRBJ1-1; D not certain. The sample consisted of memory CD4+ T cells sorted from blood. Subset in this sample: CD45RA-negative fraction. CDR3 DNA sequence: TGTGCCAGCAGTTGGTCGGGGAACACTGAAGCTTTCTTT. This gives the protein CASSWSGNTEAFF.